The sequence of this T cell receptor (beta chain) was determined in a study of cytomegalovirus exposure and HLA in healthy donors. With 60 Vbeta and 13 Jbeta primers, the PCR was carried out. Method: immunoSEQ multiplex PCR; TCRdb's copy keeps in-frame clones and lacks some. The sample holds roughly 190,000 clones; 80% are singletons and the top ten take about 5.7%. Per the germline V gene, CDR1 is LGHNA and CDR2 is YSLEER. The J segment lost 7 bases and the V segment lost 1 base, leaving 3 bases of the junction unmatched. This CDR3 is 16 amino acids long. Concerning this clone itself: Its antigen is not known.

Overall study findings and caveats: An ancestry cluster, one associated with Asian ancestry, reportedly showed fewer N-insertions than the 666-donor mean in a later analysis. About 87% or about 30% of the time was how often most TCR beta V segments were productive, according to an earlier analysis. Further analysis was carried out later, and it showed several of the most significant clusters appearing linked to common viral pathogens.

This clonotype was sampled from a man in his forties or fifties in good health and CMV-seropositive. The rearrangement links TRBV4-3 to TRBJ2-1; 14 bases match TRBD2. Sample: PBMCs. The CDR3 loop is CASSQARLAGGNEQFF. CDR3 DNA: TGCGCCAGCAGCCAAGCCCGACTAGCGGGGGGGAATGAGCAGTTCTTC.